The 27 T cell receptor beta chains reported below all come from one sample, sequenced in a study of OX40 agonist ivuxolimab in advanced cancers. Profiled with immunoSEQ multiplex PCR; TCRdb holds only in-frame clones, not every one. Of some 70,000 clones listed, about 88% are singletons. The specimen was CD4+ or CD8+ T cells sorted from blood, collected in a trial of the OX40 agonist ivuxolimab. The receptors were gathered from an adult with an advanced solid tumor such as melanoma, head and neck, liver or kidney cancer.

V is TRBV11-3 and J is TRBJ2-4, with D possibly TRBD1 on 7 matching bases. Germline V gene data show CDR1 as SGHNT and CDR2 as YENEEA. CDR3 length: 16 amino acids. With 2 bases removed from V and 0 bases from J, the gap between germline ends came to 11 bases. CDR3 sequence: CASSLSQGGAKNIQYF. DNA of the CDR3: TGTGCCAGCAGCTTATCTCAGGGGGGAGCCAAAAACATTCAGTACTTC.

V gene TRBV7-2 combines with J gene TRBJ2-3, with TRBD2 identical over 11 bases. The CDR3 runs to 16 residues. J lost 0 bases, V lost 3 bases, and 2 bases had no gene match. Germline assignment: CDR1 SGHTA and CDR2 FQGNSA. The CDR3 sequence is CASSFWTSGSTDTQYF. The CDR3 nucleotides read TGTGCCAGCAGCTTCTGGACTAGCGGGAGCACAGATACGCAGTATTTT. Based on the CDR3 plus reference TRBV7-2 and TRBJ2-3, the full variable domain is GAGVSQSPSNKVTEKGKDVELRCDPISGHTALYWYRQSLGQGLEFLIYFQGNSAPDKSGLPSDRFSAERTGGSVSTLTIQRTQQEDSAVYLCASSFWTSGSTDTQYFGPGTRLTVL.

The CDR3 spells CASSSLAGGPNEQYF. The DNA of the CDR3 is TGCGCCAGCAGCTCTTTAGCGGGAGGGCCAAACGAGCAGTACTTC. The chain employs TRBV5-1 and TRBJ2-7; 11 nucleotides align to TRBD2. Trimming at V came to 3 bases and at J to 5 bases, leaving 7 bases not matched to a gene. CDR1 SGHRS and CDR2 YFSETQ come from the germline V gene. The length of the CDR3 is 15 residues.

V gene TRBV28 combines with J gene TRBJ2-6; TRBD1 might be the D (5 bases). The germline V gene has CDR1 MDHEN and CDR2 SYDVKM. The CDR3 runs 17 residues. V dropped 7 bases and J dropped 0 bases, with 16 bases sitting between them. CDR3 nucleotide sequence: TGTGCCAGCATTGGTTTCCAGGGTTACTCTGGGGCCAACGTCCTGACTTTC. This encodes CASIGFQGYSGANVLTF.

The sample holds a few counts of this clone. The chain uses TRBV5-5 and TRBJ2-7; no definite D call. Per the germline V gene, CDR1 is SGHKS and CDR2 is YYEKEE (reference sequence). There are 14 residues in the CDR3. With 6 bases removed from V and 4 bases from J, the gap between germline ends came to 17 bases. The CDR3 DNA reads as TGTGCCAGCATCCTCCAGCTGGACCGTTACGAGCAGTACTTC. Protein sequence: CASILQLDRYEQYF.

The chain uses TRBV29-1 and TRBJ2-1; TRBD2 aligns across 14 bases. J was trimmed by 9 bases and V by 6 bases; bases with no gene match: 7. Per germline, CDR1 SQVTM and CDR2 ANQGSEA. The CDR3 has 14 residues. The CDR3 DNA reads TGCAGCGTCGAGGGACTAGCGGGAGTTAGTGAGCAGTTCTTC. Translation gives CSVEGLAGVSEQFF.

With respect to this clone: No conserved phenylalanine or tryptophan is present at the end of the CDR3, so a read error is the likely explanation. The limits of the CDR3 on the DNA are not certain, so only TCRdb's listed CDR3 is given. The V and J genes are TRBV14 and TRBJ2-7. The CDR3 is 12 amino acids long, termini counted. Germline lookup yields CDR1 SGHDN and CDR2 FVKESK. CDR3 amino acids: CASSQDSGPIFS.

This clone was seen just once. V usage is TRBV29-1 and J usage is TRBJ1-2; maybe TRBD1 (5 bases). The CDR3 runs to 15 residues. Germline assignment: CDR1 SQVTM and CDR2 ANQGSEA. V gave up 2 bases and J gave up 7 bases, with 20 bases separating them. This CDR3 reads CSVEKVQSRVGGYTF. The CDR3 region has the DNA TGCAGCGTTGAAAAGGTCCAAAGCAGGGTTGGTGGCTACACCTTC.

The chain joins TRBV5-1 to TRBJ1-2; tentatively, D is TRBD1 (5 bases). Germline V lookup: CDR1 SGHRS, CDR2 YFSETQ. This CDR3 region has 16 residues. Deletions cut 3 bases from V and 6 bases from J, with 21 bases between. CDR3 amino acids: CASSWTAVEGPNGYTF. CDR3 in DNA: TGCGCCAGCAGCTGGACGGCAGTTGAGGGGCCAAATGGCTACACCTTC.

This clone came up once. V is TRBV21-1 and J is TRBJ2-7. TRBV21-1 represents a pseudogene. The CDR3 runs 12 residues. CDR3 sequence (DNA): TGTGCCAGCAGCAAAAAGTCCCACGAGCAGTACTTC. Encoded protein: CASSKKSHEQYF.

This chain joins TRBV28 and TRBJ1-5, with unresolved D. CDR1 is MDHEN and CDR2 is SYDVKM in the germline V gene. V was shortened by 8 bases and J by 3 bases, with 11 bases between the two germline ends. The CDR3 totals 13 residues. CDR3 nucleotide sequence: TGTGCCAGCGACTCCACGAACAATCAGCCCCAGCATTTT. Translating it yields CASDSTNNQPQHF.

This clone was counted only a few times. CDR3 residues: CASSPRRPGQGIYGYTF. The CDR3 DNA sequence: TGTGCCAGCAGCCCGCGACGTCCGGGACAGGGAATCTATGGCTACACCTTC. The V call is TRBV7-8, the J call TRBJ1-2; 9 nucleotides match TRBD1. This CDR3 comprises 17 residues. The junction had 14 bases not matched to a gene; V was cut back by 5 bases and J by 4 bases. The germline V gene has CDR1 SGHVS and CDR2 FQNEAQ.

The rearrangement uses TRBV6-5 and TRBJ2-3; the match to TRBD1 covers 8 bases. This CDR3 spans 14 amino acids. The V gene's germline CDR1 is MNHEY and CDR2 SVGAGI. J was trimmed by 6 bases and V by 5 bases; bases with no gene match: 7. The CDR3 sequence: CASSPRGLQDTQYF. CDR3 sequence (DNA): TGTGCCAGCAGTCCCAGGGGGCTGCAGGATACGCAGTATTTT.

The chain uses TRBV27 and TRBJ1-2; 7 bases align to TRBD1. The J segment lost 3 bases and the V segment lost 6 bases, leaving 4 bases of the junction unmatched. CDR1 is MNHEY, CDR2 SMNVEV, per germline (reference sequence). This CDR3 spans 13 amino acids. The CDR3 reads CASSPTGHYGYTF. For the CDR3, the DNA is TGTGCCAGCAGCCCGACAGGGCACTATGGCTACACCTTC.

The chain is built from TRBV2 and TRBJ2-7; 8 positions match TRBD1. After removal of 6 bases from V and 3 bases from J, the junction contained 4 bases not matched to a gene. CDR3 length equals 13 residues. Germline V gives CDR1 SNHLY, CDR2 FYNNEI. CDR3 nucleotide sequence: TGTGCCAGCAGCCGGGACAGGTTCTACGAGCAGTACTTC. Its protein product is CASSRDRFYEQYF.

The chain joins TRBV7-9 to TRBJ2-1; D not certain. The CDR3 consists of 11 residues. Between the trimmed V and J ends, which lost 5 bases and 2 bases, there was a span of 1 base. Per germline, CDR1 SEHNR and CDR2 FQNEAQ (reference sequence). Written as DNA, the CDR3 is TGTGCCAGCAGCCCCTACAATGAGCAGTTCTTC. Translated: CASSPYNEQFF.

V gene TRBV7-2 combines with J gene TRBJ2-3; tentative D call: TRBD2 (6 bases). Trimming removed 1 base at V and 4 bases at J, with 21 bases between. CDR3 length: 18 residues. CDR1 and CDR2 from the germline V gene are SGHTA and FQGNSA. CDR3 nucleotide sequence: TGTGCCAGCAGCTTAGACCCAACGCGCGGGGCCGGCCCAGATACGCAGTATTTT. This codes for CASSLDPTRGAGPDTQYF.

This clone was detected once. This chain joins TRBV27 and TRBJ2-7; no clear D. This CDR3 region has 13 residues. V was clipped by 3 bases and J by 8 bases, with 14 bases between them. Germline assignment: CDR1 MNHEY and CDR2 SMNVEV (reference sequence). The CDR3 DNA reads TGTGCCAGCAGTTTGGGCTTTGCTCTGCAGCAGTACTTC. It yields the protein CASSLGFALQQYF.

V gene TRBV7-2 combines with J gene TRBJ2-3; D not resolved. In germline, CDR1 is SGHTA, CDR2 FQGNSA. Trimming left V 5 bases short and J 3 bases short, with 12 bases between. CDR3 length: 14 amino acids. The chain's CDR3 is CASSLEWETDTQYF. CDR3 DNA sequence: TGTGCCAGCAGCCTGGAGTGGGAAACAGATACGCAGTATTTT.

V is TRBV27 and J is TRBJ2-5, with 9 bases aligning to TRBD1. The CDR3 spans 15 residues. The V gene end was trimmed by 7 bases and the J gene end by 5 bases; junction bases not matched to a gene: 11. Germline V CDR1 and CDR2: MNHEY, SMNVEV (reference sequence). CDR3 DNA: TGTGCCAGCAAGGGGAGGACAGGGGTAGGTGAGACCCAGTACTTC. It codes for CASKGRTGVGETQYF.

A single count supports this clone. The sample has other DNA sequences that encode this CDR3 too. CDR3 sequence (DNA): TGTGCCAGCTCACGGGCCCCGAGGGACAATGAGCAGTTCTTC. Protein: CASSRAPRDNEQFF. The rearrangement uses TRBV18 and TRBJ2-1, with a weak D call TRBD2 (5 bases). The germline V and J ends were trimmed by 4 bases and 5 bases, with 12 bases remaining between them. The CDR3 loop spans 14 amino acids. Germline V gene sequence: CDR1 KGHSH, CDR2 LQKENI.

This clone was seen only once. The chain couples TRBV5-1 to TRBJ1-1; D unresolved. CDR1 is SGHRS, CDR2 YFSETQ, per germline. Trimming shortened V by 0 bases and J by 8 bases, and 14 bases separated the two germline ends. CDR3 length equals 14 residues. This chain's CDR3 is CASSLGSVRGEAFF. Written as DNA, the CDR3 is TGCGCCAGCAGCTTGGGGAGTGTGAGAGGGGAAGCTTTCTTT.

The chain combines TRBV28 with TRBJ2-7, with D unclear. The CDR3 consists of 11 residues. Germline V gives CDR1 MDHEN, CDR2 SYDVKM. V lost 3 bases and J 5 bases, leaving 5 bases between the germline ends. This chain's CDR3 is CASSFWDEQYF. CDR3 sequence (DNA): TGTGCCAGCAGTTTCTGGGACGAGCAGTACTTC.

The genes are TRBV15 and TRBJ1-2; D not certain. CDR1 LNHNV and CDR2 YYDKDF come from the germline V gene (reference sequence). V lost 5 bases and J 2 bases, leaving 9 bases between the germline ends. The length of the CDR3 is 13 residues. For the CDR3, the DNA is TGTGCCACCAGCCCAGCAGGCAACTATGGCTACACCTTC. As protein: CATSPAGNYGYTF.

The chain employs TRBV5-5 and TRBJ1-2; D call uncertain. Germline CDR1 reads SGHKS; CDR2 reads YYEKEE (reference sequence). V was cut by 1 base and J by 2 bases, with 9 bases left in between. The CDR3 runs 14 residues. The CDR3 spells CASSLNSDNYGYTF. CDR3 coding DNA: TGTGCCAGCAGCTTGAATTCCGACAACTATGGCTACACCTTC.

The chain employs TRBV5-1 and TRBJ2-3; either TRBD1 or TRBD2 may supply D (5 bases each). CDR1 SGHRS and CDR2 YFSETQ come from the germline V gene. V was cut by 4 bases and J by 10 bases, with 13 bases left in between. The CDR3 runs 12 residues. The CDR3 sequence is CASSGTLGAQYF. The CDR3 DNA reads as TGCGCCAGCAGCGGAACTTTGGGGGCGCAGTATTTT.

This clone was observed once. The rearrangement links TRBV7-2 to TRBJ2-7; D not certain. Trimming took 1 base from V and 0 from J, leaving 7 bases between them. Germline V CDR1 and CDR2: SGHTA, FQGNSA. The CDR3 spans 14 residues. The CDR3 DNA reads TGTGCCAGCAGCTTAGGCGCCAGCTCCTACGAGCAGTACTTC. This gives the protein CASSLGASSYEQYF.